This T cell receptor (beta chain) stems from a study of naive and memory T cell subsets. General study points: A clonotype means one alpha or beta sequence, not an alpha/beta pair. Between naive and memory subsets, TCR abundance power law exponents differed.

The junction had 2 bases not matched to a gene; V was cut back by 4 bases and J by 0 bases. The CDR3 runs 15 residues. Looked up from germline, CDR1 is SGHNT and CDR2 is YYREEE (reference sequence). A few counts support this clonotype. Its antigen is unidentified. Two oligonucleotides, mixed equimolar, formed the beta constant-region primer covering TRBC1 and TRBC2. Nested alpha and beta constant-region primers with the SP2 primer drove four PCR rounds on ligated cDNA. TCRdb re-called the UMI-ligation and nested PCR reads with MiXCR, one entry per CDR3 protein. This sample has some 110,000 distinct CDR3 sequences, with approximately 37% found just once. CMV status came from CD4+ T cell IFNgamma after overnight CMV lysate stimulation of fresh PBMCs. After CD4 positive bead selection, the CD4-negative fraction gave CD8 T cells.

V and J are TRBV5-4 and TRBJ2-2, with 8 bases fitting TRBD2. Sequenced sample: central memory CD4+ T cells from blood. This TCR came from a human donor in good health. CDR3 sequence: CASSPGRANTGELFF. The CDR3 DNA follows: TGTGCCAGCAGCCCCGGGAGGGCGAACACCGGGGAGCTGTTTTTT.